A selection of T cell receptor beta chains follows, all from one sample in a study of T-cell memory formation after mild COVID-19. TCRdb re-called the 5' RACE reads through MiXCR, storing one row per CDR3 protein. This repertoire shows a few hundred thousand distinct CDR3 sequences, roughly a quarter found once; its top ten account for roughly 9.7%. Sequenced input: PBMCs or a T cell subset sorted from them (not recorded which). These receptors were taken from an adult woman who had mild COVID-19 (a few samples of this study predate the infection). Cell type and time point are not known. The CDR3 runs from the conserved cysteine through the conserved F or W. The D gene is left open where the match is weak. Size tells how often a clone was seen (once, few, many) or the class of an expanded clone, and some rows leave it out.

D gene | clone size | J gene | V gene | CDR3 DNA | CDR3 protein
. | many | TRBJ1-6 | TRBV7-3 | TGTGCCAGCGCCAGGGGAATTTTAGAGCCCCTCCACTTT | CASARGILEPLHF
. | . | TRBJ2-3 | TRBV11-2 | TGTGCCAGCAGCTTAGTGGGCAGGGGCGGAGATACGCAGTATTTT | CASSLVGRGGDTQYF
TRBD1 | . | TRBJ1-3 | TRBV12-3/TRBV12-4 | TGTGCCAGCAGTTTAGCAATCGGACAGGGAGTAAACACCATATATTTT | CASSLAIGQGVNTIYF
TRBD2 | . | TRBJ2-3 | TRBV11-2 | TGTGCCAGCAGCTCCTCACTAGCGCATAGCACAGATACGCAGTATTTT | CASSSSLAHSTDTQYF
TRBD1 | few | TRBJ2-2 | TRBV5-1 | TGCGCCAGCAGCCCCCGGACAGGGCGCACCGGGGAGCTGTTTTTT | CASSPRTGRTGELFF
. | . | TRBJ1-1 | TRBV30 | TGTGCCTGGAGTGTAAGAGGGAACACTGAAGCTTTCTTT | CAWSVRGNTEAFF
. | few | TRBJ2-2 | TRBV4-3 | TGCGCCAGCAGCCGGGGACTGCAGAACACCGGGGAGCTGTTTTTT | CASSRGLQNTGELFF
. | . | TRBJ2-7 | TRBV7-2 | TGTGCCAGCAGCTTAGCGGTGACAGGAGTCTACGAGCAGTACTTC | CASSLAVTGVYEQYF
TRBD2 | few | TRBJ2-7 | TRBV5-5 | TGTGCCAGCAGCTCAGGGACTAGCGGGGGGTTCGAGCAGTACTTC | CASSSGTSGGFEQYF
TRBD1 | few | TRBJ2-3 | TRBV9 | TGTGCCAGCAGCGTCAGGGGGCTGGCAGATACGCAGTATTTT | CASSVRGLADTQYF
. | . | TRBJ2-2 | TRBV7-2 | TGTGCCAGCAGCTTAGCGGAGTTAAAAACCGGGGAGCTGTTTTTT | CASSLAELKTGELFF
TRBD2 | few | TRBJ2-1 | TRBV7-8 | TGTGCCAGCAGCTCCCGGTGGAGCGGGGCCTACAATGAGCAGTTCTTC | CASSSRWSGAYNEQFF
. | few | TRBJ2-1 | TRBV7-8 | TGTGCCAGCAGCTTTATGGTCAATGAGCAGTTCTTC | CASSFMVNEQFF
TRBD1 | many | TRBJ1-2 | TRBV7-9 | TGTGCCAGCAGCTTGGGGACAGGATATGGCTACACCTTC | CASSLGTGYGYTF
. | few | TRBJ1-1 | TRBV7-3 | TGTGCCAGCAGCTTGGGTTCGGCAGGGGACACTGAAGCTTTCTTT | CASSLGSAGDTEAFF
TRBD1 | . | TRBJ2-7 | TRBV20-1 | TGCAGTGCTAATACTCCGGGACAGGGGAGCGAGCAGTACTTC | CSANTPGQGSEQYF
TRBD2 | . | TRBJ2-1 | TRBV12-3/TRBV12-4 | TGTGCCAGCAGCCTCCCGGGAGGTAGCAATGAGCAGTTCTTC | CASSLPGGSNEQFF
TRBD2 | . | TRBJ2-3 | TRBV5-1 | TGCGCCAGCAGCTTGGAGGCTAGCGGGGTCACAGATACGCAGTATTTT | CASSLEASGVTDTQYF
TRBD2 | few | TRBJ2-5 | TRBV5-1 | TGCGCCAGTAATTTGGGTCCGGGACTAGCGCTTCAAGAGACCCAGTACTTC | CASNLGPGLALQETQYF
. | . | TRBJ2-3 | TRBV6-2/TRBV6-3 | TGTGCCAGCAGGACTATGGGTGCAGATACGCAGTATTTT | CASRTMGADTQYF
TRBD2 | . | TRBJ2-3 | TRBV12-3/TRBV12-4 | TGTGCCAGCAGCCATGCTAGCGGGAGGACACCCACAGATACGCAGTATTTT | CASSHASGRTPTDTQYF
. | . | TRBJ2-3 | TRBV6-5 | TGTGCCAGCTTTACCGGGGTTACGCAGTATTTT | CASFTGVTQYF
. | few | TRBJ1-2 | TRBV20-1 | TGCAGTGCTGGGGTTGAGAGGGACTATGGCTACACCTTC | CSAGVERDYGYTF
. | . | TRBJ2-1 | TRBV29-1 | TGCAGCGCCCCCCCGGGACGGAACTACAATGAGCAGTTCTTC | CSAPPGRNYNEQFF
TRBD2 | . | TRBJ2-5 | TRBV12-3/TRBV12-4 | TGTGCCAGCAGTAAGGGACTAGCGGGAGCCCCGGAGACCCAGTACTTC | CASSKGLAGAPETQYF
. | few | TRBJ2-2 | TRBV11-2 | TGTGCCAGCAGCTCCATCGGAGGGGGTGGGGGGGAGCTGTTTTTT | CASSSIGGGGGELFF
TRBD1 | . | TRBJ2-4 | TRBV6-5 | TGTGCCAGCAGTTACTCGAGTAGGGGGCAAAAAAACATTCAGTACTTC | CASSYSSRGQKNIQYF
TRBD1 | . | TRBJ1-2 | TRBV19 | TGTGCCAGTAGTATAGGAGGGGGCCGGGATGGCTACACCTTC | CASSIGGGRDGYTF